Below are 21 T cell receptor beta chains sequenced from a single sample in a study of cytomegalovirus exposure and HLA in healthy donors. PCR used 60 Vbeta primers and 13 Jbeta primers. Here immunoSEQ multiplex PCR was the method, and the copy in TCRdb shows in-frame clones only, minus some. The table lists 160,000 or so clones, about four fifths of them singletons. The sequenced material came from PBMCs. These receptors originate from a woman aged 45-59 years in good health and CMV-seronegative.

This clone was observed a single time. J is TRBJ1-2 and V is TRBV5-4, with a weak D call TRBD1 (5 bases). Germline lookup yields CDR1 SGHNT and CDR2 YYREEE (reference sequence). The CDR3 covers 14 residues. V was trimmed by 4 bases and J by 5 bases, leaving 15 bases between them. The CDR3 protein is CASSARGEPYGYTF. CDR3 coding DNA: TGTGCCAGCAGCGCCCGGGGGGAGCCTTATGGCTACACCTTC.

The chain uses TRBV5-8 and TRBJ2-2; 7 bases line up with TRBD2. Unmatched junction bases numbered 8, after V lost 4 bases and J lost 5 bases. Germline V gene lookup returns CDR1 SGHTS and CDR2 YDEGEE. The CDR3 has 15 residues. CDR3 nucleotides: TGTGCCAGCAGCCTGGTCCAGCGGGAAACCGGGGAGCTGTTTTTT. Its translation is CASSLVQRETGELFF.

The chain joins TRBV2 to TRBJ1-5; D not resolved. Germline V gene lookup returns CDR1 SNHLY and CDR2 FYNNEI. Trimming removed 5 bases from V and 0 bases from J, with 11 bases in between. The CDR3 runs 15 residues. The CDR3 protein is CASSLDGDSNQPQHF. CDR3 sequence (DNA): TGTGCCAGCAGTCTCGACGGAGATAGCAATCAGCCCCAGCATTTT. The full variable domain, rest sourced from reference TRBV2 and TRBJ1-5, is EPEVTQTPSHQVTQMGQEVILRCVPISNHLYFYWYRQILGQKVEFLVSFYNNEISEKSEIFDDQFSVERPDGSNFTLKIRSTKLEDSAMYFCASSLDGDSNQPQHFGDGTRLSIL.

V is TRBV28 and J is TRBJ2-2, with D perhaps matching TRBD1 (6 bases). The germline V gene encodes CDR1 MDHEN and CDR2 SYDVKM. This CDR3 comprises 15 residues. V gave up 5 bases and J gave up 2 bases, with 12 bases separating them. CDR3 residues: CASSPPDSNTGELFF. DNA of the CDR3: TGTGCCAGCAGTCCGCCGGACAGCAACACCGGGGAGCTGTTTTTT.

V gene TRBV4-3 combines with J gene TRBJ2-3; 7 nucleotides match TRBD1. CDR1 is LGHNA and CDR2 is YSLEER in the germline V gene. The CDR3 sequence is 16 residues long. Trimming cost V 0 bases and J 4 bases; bases outside gene matches: 7. Here the CDR3 reads CASSQDRGSGADTQYF. The DNA for the CDR3 is TGCGCCAGCAGCCAAGACAGGGGGAGTGGCGCAGATACGCAGTATTTT.

This chain uses TRBV7-8 with TRBJ1-1, with D possibly TRBD1 on 6 matching bases. Germline V gene lookup returns CDR1 SGHVS and CDR2 FQNEAQ. V dropped 6 bases and J dropped 0 bases, with 14 bases sitting between them. The CDR3 runs to 15 residues. CDR3: CASSRTQGMNTEAFF. Here the CDR3 DNA reads TGTGCCAGCAGTCGAACTCAGGGGATGAACACTGAAGCTTTCTTT.

The gene calls are TRBV19 and TRBJ1-1, with D unresolved. The CDR3 spans 13 residues. The V gene lost 5 bases and the J gene lost 3 bases, with 10 bases spanning the gap. Germline-derived CDR1 and CDR2 are LNHDA and SQIVND (reference sequence). The CDR3 DNA sequence: TGTGCCAGTAGTCCAGAGGTGTACACTGAAGCTTTCTTT. Its translation is CASSPEVYTEAFF. The full variable domain, rest sourced from reference TRBV19 and TRBJ1-1, is DGGITQSPKYLFRKEGQNVTLSCEQNLNHDAMYWYRQDPGQGLRLIYYSQIVNDFQKGDIAEGYSVSREKKESFPLTVTSAQKNPTAFYLCASSPEVYTEAFFGQGTRLTVV.

The chain couples TRBV2 to TRBJ1-4, with TRBD1 matching 7 bases. Trimming took 3 bases from V and 5 from J; bases not matched to a gene: 6. CDR3 length equals 15 residues. Germline loops: CDR1 SNHLY, CDR2 FYNNEI. CDR3 bases: TGTGCCAGCAGTGAGTTACAGGGGAAAAATGAAAAACTGTTTTTT. It codes for CASSELQGKNEKLFF.

The V call is TRBV18, the J call TRBJ1-1; tentatively, D is TRBD1 (6 bases). The CDR3 is 16 residues long. CDR1 and CDR2 from the germline V gene are KGHSH and LQKENI. V lost 2 bases and J 1 base, leaving 14 bases between the germline ends. CDR3 coding DNA: TGTGCCAGCTCACCAGGTCTGGGACACTGGAACACTGAAGCTTTCTTT. This sequence encodes CASSPGLGHWNTEAFF.

The CDR3, as DNA: TGTGCCAGCTCACCACCGGTAGTTAACTATGGCTACACCTTC. Protein: CASSPPVVNYGYTF. The chain has TRBV18 and TRBJ1-2; no firm D call. This CDR3 contains 14 residues. With 0 bases removed from V and 1 base from J, the gap between germline ends came to 6 bases. Germline CDR1 reads KGHSH; CDR2 reads LQKENI.

This rearrangement joins TRBV6-6 to TRBJ2-3; D is uncertain. The V and J ends lost 2 bases and 2 bases respectively, with 8 bases between them. The CDR3 is made up of 14 amino acids. Germline lookup yields CDR1 MNHNY and CDR2 SVGAGI (reference sequence). As DNA, the CDR3 is TGTGCCAGCAGTTACGGTACAGCCACAGATACGCAGTATTTT. Translation gives CASSYGTATDTQYF.

The gene calls are TRBV5-4 and TRBJ1-1, with D possibly being TRBD1 (5 bases). The CDR3 is made up of 15 amino acids. In germline, CDR1 is SGHNT, CDR2 YYREEE (reference sequence). Trimming shortened V by 0 bases and J by 3 bases, and 12 bases separated the two germline ends. As DNA, the CDR3 is TGTGCCAGCAGCTTGGCGAGACCAGGGCACACTGAAGCTTTCTTT. Residues: CASSLARPGHTEAFF. The full variable domain, in which reference TRBV5-4 and TRBJ1-1 provide the parts outside the CDR3, is ETGVTQSPTHLIKTRGQQVTLRCSSQSGHNTVSWYQQALGQGPQFIFQYYREEENGRGNFPPRFSGLQFPNYSSELNVNALELDDSALYLCASSLARPGHTEAFFGQGTRLTVV.

V is TRBV5-4 and J is TRBJ2-7, with 9 bases that match TRBD2. V was pared by 4 bases and J by 2 bases, with 10 bases of the junction left unmatched. CDR1 SGHNT and CDR2 YYREEE come from the germline V gene (reference sequence). The CDR3 is 16 amino acids. For the CDR3, the DNA is TGTGCCAGCAGCCCGGGACTAGCAGGAGGCCCCTACGAGCAGTACTTC. This gives the protein CASSPGLAGGPYEQYF. Filled out from reference TRBV5-4 and TRBJ2-7, the complete variable domain reads ETGVTQSPTHLIKTRGQQVTLRCSSQSGHNTVSWYQQALGQGPQFIFQYYREEENGRGNFPPRFSGLQFPNYSSELNVNALELDDSALYLCASSPGLAGGPYEQYFGPGTRLTVT.

The chain has TRBV29-1 and TRBJ2-1, with 13 bases aligning to TRBD2. Germline assignment: CDR1 SQVTM and CDR2 ANQGSEA. Germline trimming cut 7 bases from V and 8 bases from J; bases unmatched to any gene: 8. CDR3 length equals 14 residues. Here the CDR3 DNA reads TGCAGCGGAACGGGACTAGCGGGGAGGTATGAGCAGTTCTTC. It is translated as CSGTGLAGRYEQFF.

The chain employs TRBV6-5 and TRBJ2-3, with 10 bases matching TRBD2. Germline lookup yields CDR1 MNHEY and CDR2 SVGAGI. The CDR3 consists of 16 residues. The V segment lost 4 bases and the J segment 9 bases; nucleotides outside the gene matches: 13. This chain's CDR3 is CASSSLAGADFKTQYF. DNA for the CDR3: TGTGCCAGCAGTTCCCTAGCGGGGGCCGATTTCAAAACGCAGTATTTT.

The chain combines TRBV11-1 with TRBJ2-3; 7 bases are shared with TRBD2. The J segment lost 2 bases and the V segment lost 5 bases, leaving 13 bases of the junction unmatched. The V gene's germline CDR1 is SGHAT and CDR2 FQDESV (reference sequence). There are 17 residues in the CDR3. CDR3: CASSRRTIAGATDTQYF. The DNA of the CDR3 is TGTGCCAGCAGCCGCCGAACTATAGCGGGCGCCACAGATACGCAGTATTTT. Supplemented by reference TRBV11-1 and TRBJ2-3, the full variable domain reads EAEVAQSPRYKITEKSQAVAFWCDPISGHATLYWYRQILGQGPELLVQFQDESVVDDSQLPKDRFSAERLKGVDSTLKIQPAELGDSAMYLCASSRRTIAGATDTQYFGPGTRLTVL.

The chain links TRBV5-6 to TRBJ1-2; TRBD1 aligns across 8 bases. Trimming removed 4 bases from V and 4 bases from J; junction bases left unmatched: 9. CDR3 size: 15 residues. CDR1 SGHDT and CDR2 YYEEEE come from the germline V gene. CDR3 nucleotides: TGTGCCAGCAGCGCCGCCGGACAGGGTGGCTATGGCTACACCTTC. Protein: CASSAAGQGGYGYTF.

This CDR3 reads CASSLVGVGTGPNYGYTF. CDR3 nucleotide sequence: TGCGCCAGCAGCTTGGTGGGGGTCGGGACAGGCCCTAACTATGGCTACACCTTC. The chain combines TRBV5-1 with TRBJ1-2; 8 nucleotides match TRBD1. CDR1 and CDR2 (germline): SGHRS, YFSETQ. Unmatched junction bases numbered 10, after V lost 0 bases and J lost 0 bases. The CDR3 runs to 18 residues. The variable domain in full, completed from reference TRBV5-1 and TRBJ1-2, reads KAGVTQTPRYLIKTRGQQVTLSCSPISGHRSVSWYQQTPGQGLQFLFEYFSETQRNKGNFPGRFSGRQFSNSRSEMNVSTLELGDSALYLCASSLVGVGTGPNYGYTFGSGTRLTVV.

The CDR3, as DNA: TGTGCCAGCAGTTCCGGACAGTTAACCTCTGGAAACACCATATATTTT. Its translation: CASSSGQLTSGNTIYF. The chain has TRBV7-9 and TRBJ1-3; TRBD1 might be the D (6 bases). V was cut by 6 bases and J by 0 bases, with 15 bases left in between. In germline, CDR1 is SEHNR, CDR2 FQNEAQ (reference sequence). The CDR3 extends over 16 amino acids.

This chain links TRBV7-9 with TRBJ2-7; D remains ambiguous. This CDR3 comprises 14 residues. The ends were cut back, 1 base at V and 6 bases at J, with 13 bases in the middle. Germline values: CDR1 SEHNR, CDR2 FQNEAQ (reference sequence). The CDR3 protein is CASSLGGLDREQYF. DNA for the CDR3: TGTGCCAGCAGCTTAGGTGGGCTGGATCGCGAGCAGTACTTC. Supplemented by reference TRBV7-9 and TRBJ2-7, the full variable domain reads DTGVSQNPRHKITKRGQNVTFRCDPISEHNRLYWYRQTLGQGPEFLTYFQNEAQLEKSRLLSDRFSAERPKGSFSTLEIQRTEQGDSAMYLCASSLGGLDREQYFGPGTRLTVT.

This sequence joins TRBV6-5 and TRBJ2-5; D may be TRBD2 (5 bases). The V gene's germline CDR1 is MNHEY and CDR2 SVGAGI. The CDR3 consists of 14 residues. V was trimmed by 2 bases and J by 5 bases, leaving 12 bases between them. CDR3 in amino acids: CASSYTDFGETQYF. In DNA form, the CDR3 reads TGTGCCAGCAGTTACACGGACTTCGGTGAGACCCAGTACTTC.